The rows below give T cell receptor beta chains drawn from one sample of a study of OX40 agonist ivuxolimab in advanced cancers. Assay used: immunoSEQ multiplex PCR; TCRdb lists only in-frame clones, some missing. Of just over 40,000 clones listed, around 87% are singletons. The sequences come from CD4+ or CD8+ T cells sorted from blood, collected in a trial of the OX40 agonist ivuxolimab. Receptors were obtained from an adult with an advanced solid tumor such as melanoma, head and neck, liver or kidney cancer. The CDR3 runs from the conserved cysteine through the conserved F or W. A D gene is named only where the DNA matches it firmly. Size values are once, few and many counts, or a class for expanded clones, and some rows have none.

CDR3 DNA	CDR3 protein	D gene	clone size	V gene	J gene
TGTGCCAGCAGCTTAGCCCGGGGGCGAGGTCAGCCCCAGCATTTT	CASSLARGRGQPQHF	NA	once	TRBV7-2	TRBJ1-5
TGTGCCAGCAGCTTAGGCTACAGAGGCATAGCTTTCTTT	CASSLGYRGIAFF	NA	NA	TRBV11-3	TRBJ1-1
TGTGCCAGTAGTATGCCCCGAAGGGGGCAAAAACAGACTGAAGCTTTCTTT	CASSMPRRGQKQTEAFF	TRBD1	once	TRBV19	TRBJ1-1
TGTGCCAGCAGCTTAGGGACCACCACAGATACGCAGTATTTT	CASSLGTTTDTQYF	NA	NA	TRBV7-2	TRBJ2-3
TGTGCCAGTAGTATAGCGACCCCCTTGACTGAAGCTTTCTTT	CASSIATPLTEAFF	NA	NA	TRBV19	TRBJ1-1
TGTGCCAGCAGCTTGCTTTCAGGGGGCGACAATCAGCCCCAGCATTTT	CASSLLSGGDNQPQHF	TRBD1	NA	TRBV5-6	TRBJ1-5
TGTGCCAGCAGCTTAGCTGACACCGGGCGGAGCGGCTACACCTTC	CASSLADTGRSGYTF	NA	few	TRBV7-2	TRBJ1-2
TGTGCCAGCAGCCGACAGGGAGCTGGGGCCAACGTCCTGACTTTC	CASSRQGAGANVLTF	TRBD1	NA	TRBV7-6	TRBJ2-6
TGTGCCTGCTACAGGGGAACCTACGAGCAGTACTTC	CACYRGTYEQYF	TRBD1	NA	TRBV30	TRBJ2-7
TGTGCCAGCAGGGGTAGCGGACTCACCGGGGAGCTGTTTTTT	CASRGSGLTGELFF	NA	NA	TRBV2	TRBJ2-2
TGTGCCAGCACTATGCGGTTGCACAGGGGAAGAAACACCATATATTTT	CASTMRLHRGRNTIYF	TRBD1	NA	TRBV28	TRBJ1-3
TGTGCCAGTAGTAAAAGACTGGGAGATAGCAATCAGCCCCAGCATTTT	CASSKRLGDSNQPQHF	NA	NA	TRBV19	TRBJ1-5
TGTGCCAGCAGTTCATTCTTTCGGACAAGCTCTGGAAACACCATATATTTT	CASSSFFRTSSGNTIYF	NA	NA	TRBV28	TRBJ1-3
TGTGCCAGCACGCCGATGAATTCTGAAAAACTGTTTTTT	CASTPMNSEKLFF	NA	NA	TRBV7-9	TRBJ1-4
TGTGCCTGGATAAAAGGACAGGGGCGGAACGAGCAGTACTTC	CAWIKGQGRNEQYF	TRBD1	NA	TRBV30	TRBJ2-7
TGTGCCACCAGCCGGGACAGGGGAAGGATGACCCAGTACTTC	CATSRDRGRMTQYF	TRBD1	NA	TRBV15	TRBJ2-5
TGTGCCAGCAGCCCCCTGCGCGCGGGAGGACACATTCAGTACTTC	CASSPLRAGGHIQYF	TRBD2	few	TRBV5-4	TRBJ2-4
TGTGCCAGCAGTTACCGGGGACAGGGCTATCAGCCCCAGCATTTT	CASSYRGQGYQPQHF	TRBD1	NA	TRBV6-6	TRBJ1-5
TGTGCCAGCAGTTTATTCCGCAGGAACACTGAAGCTTTCTTT	CASSLFRRNTEAFF	NA	NA	TRBV28	TRBJ1-1
TGTGCCAGCAGCCAAAGGACCTACAGGGTCGAGCAGTTCTTC	CASSQRTYRVEQFF	NA	NA	TRBV6-8	TRBJ2-1
TGTGCCAGCAGCCCAACATCCCGCGGGGATTCACCCCTCCACTTT	CASSPTSRGDSPLHF	NA	once	TRBV11-2	TRBJ1-6
TGTGCCAGTAGTATAGGTGGACTAGCGGGGACTTTTGGCACAGATACGCAGTATTTT	CASSIGGLAGTFGTDTQYF	TRBD2	NA	TRBV19	TRBJ2-3
TGTGCCGCCCTAGGGTCGGATACGCAGTATTTT	CAALGSDTQYF	NA	once	TRBV10-3	TRBJ2-3
TGTGCCAGTAAATTCAGCAATCAGCCCCAGCATTTT	CASKFSNQPQHF	NA	NA	TRBV19	TRBJ1-5
TGTGCCAGCCCGCCTAGCGGGAGAACTGCCTACAATGAGCAGTTCTTC	CASPPSGRTAYNEQFF	TRBD2	NA	TRBV28	TRBJ2-1
TGTGCCAGCAGCTTAAGTGATTCACCCCTCCACTTT	CASSLSDSPLHF	NA	NA	TRBV7-9	TRBJ1-6
TGTGCCAGAAGCCCGGCGGGGGGAGAGTCAGATACGCAGTATTTT	CARSPAGGESDTQYF	NA	NA	TRBV7-5	TRBJ2-3
TGCAGCGTTGTTGTTCACGGAGCCATTTCTCGGAACATTCAGTACTTC	CSVVVHGAISRNIQYF	NA	NA	TRBV29-1	TRBJ2-4
TGTGCCAGCAGCCTAGTGGATTACACCGGGGAGCTGTTTTTT	CASSLVDYTGELFF	NA	NA	TRBV28	TRBJ2-2
TGTGCCAGCAGCAAACAGAGCGGGAGGGCCACCGGGGAGCTGTTTTTT	CASSKQSGRATGELFF	NA	NA	TRBV21-1	TRBJ2-2
TGTGCAAGTCGCTCTAGACCGGGACTAGCGGGAGAGGGGCTCTCCTACGAGCAGTACTTC	CASRSRPGLAGEGLSYEQYF	NA	NA	TRBV12-2	TRBJ2-7
TGTGCCAGCAGCTTAAGGAAGGCGGGGTCCACAGATACGCAGTATTTT	CASSLRKAGSTDTQYF	NA	NA	TRBV7-2	TRBJ2-3
TGTGCCAGCAGTGAATACGGGGGATATGGCTACACCTTC	CASSEYGGYGYTF	NA	NA	TRBV25-1	TRBJ1-2
TGTGCCAGTAGTATCGGACTGTCCAATGAGCAGTTCTTC	CASSIGLSNEQFF	NA	NA	TRBV19	TRBJ2-1
TGTGCCTTCGCAGGGAGTATGAACACTGAAGCTTTCTTT	CAFAGSMNTEAFF	NA	NA	TRBV30	TRBJ1-1
TGTGCCAGGAGAGTGGAGCAGTACTTC	CARRVEQYF	NA	once	TRBV21-1	TRBJ2-7
TGTGCCAGCAGTTACGGAGGAGAACCGTATGGCTACACCTTC	CASSYGGEPYGYTF	NA	NA	TRBV6-5	TRBJ1-2
TGTGCCAGCAGTCCTGTGGGACGGATCTATGGCTACACCTTC	CASSPVGRIYGYTF	NA	NA	TRBV28	TRBJ1-2
TGTGCCAGCAGCAGCCCGATGAACACTGAAGCTTTCTTT	CASSSPMNTEAFF	NA	few	TRBV28	TRBJ1-1
TGTGCCAGCAGTTTATTGGGGCAGGGGAGGCTCTACGAGCAGTACTTC	CASSLLGQGRLYEQYF	NA	NA	TRBV28	TRBJ2-7
TGTGCCAGCAGCTTAACAGGTAGCAATGAGCAGTTCTTC	CASSLTGSNEQFF	NA	NA	TRBV11-2	TRBJ2-1
TGTGCCAGCAGCCATCCTTTAAGTGGACAGGGAAAGACCCAGTACTTC	CASSHPLSGQGKTQYF	TRBD1	NA	TRBV4-2	TRBJ2-5
TGTGCCAGCAGTTATCGGGAACATCAGCCCCAGCATTTT	CASSYREHQPQHF	NA	NA	TRBV6-5	TRBJ1-5
TGTGCCAGCAGCTTGAGGGAGGGGTGGGACGAGCAGTACTTC	CASSLREGWDEQYF	TRBD2	NA	TRBV11-3	TRBJ2-7
TGTGCCAGCACAGGAGGCAGGATTAACTATGGCTACACCTTC	CASTGGRINYGYTF	NA	once	TRBV11-2	TRBJ1-2
TGTGCCAGCGGACTAGCGGGAGTCTACGAGCAGTACTTC	CASGLAGVYEQYF	TRBD2	NA	TRBV27	TRBJ2-7
TGTGCCAGCAGCTTAGGTCGACAGGGGGGCACCTTC	CASSLGRQGGTF	TRBD1	medium-sized	TRBV7-2	TRBJ1-2
TGTGCCAGCAGCTTAGGGCAGGGCACTGAAGCTTTCTTT	CASSLGQGTEAFF	NA	NA	TRBV7-9	TRBJ1-1
TGTGCCAGCAGCTGGCCCCGAACCGCCGGGGAGCTGTTTTTT	CASSWPRTAGELFF	NA	NA	TRBV7-9	TRBJ2-2
TGTGCCAGCAGCTTAAGAGGGCGGGAGGGCCCCGAGCAGTACTTC	CASSLRGREGPEQYF	TRBD2	once	TRBV7-2	TRBJ2-7
TGCGCCAGCAGCCAACAGGGCTCCTACGAGCAGTACTTC	CASSQQGSYEQYF	NA	NA	TRBV4-3	TRBJ2-7
TGTGCCAGCAGCTTGGGGACACCCGCCTACGAGCAGTACTTC	CASSLGTPAYEQYF	NA	NA	TRBV5-4	TRBJ2-7
TGTGCCAGCAGACGCACAGGGCGCGACACTGAAGCTTTCTTT	CASRRTGRDTEAFF	NA	once	TRBV6-5	TRBJ1-1